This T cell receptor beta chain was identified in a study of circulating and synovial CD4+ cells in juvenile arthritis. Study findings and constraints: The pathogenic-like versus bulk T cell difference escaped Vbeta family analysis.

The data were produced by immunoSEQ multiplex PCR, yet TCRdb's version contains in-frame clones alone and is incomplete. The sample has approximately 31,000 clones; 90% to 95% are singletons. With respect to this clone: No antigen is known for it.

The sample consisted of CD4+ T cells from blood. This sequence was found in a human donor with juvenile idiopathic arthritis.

The CDR3 nucleotides read TGTGCCAGCAGTGACGACATTGAAAAACTGTTTTTT. This sequence encodes CASSDDIEKLFF. The J gene is TRBJ1-4, the V gene TRBV6-1, with D uncertain. This CDR3 is built from 12 residues. With 3 bases removed from V and 7 bases from J, the gap between germline ends came to 6 bases. Germline CDR1 MNHNS, CDR2 SASEGT.